Presented here are 23 T cell receptor beta chains from one specimen sequenced in a study of cytomegalovirus exposure and HLA in healthy donors. A multiplex PCR was run with 60 Vbeta primers and 13 Jbeta primers. Sequencing was performed with immunoSEQ multiplex PCR; in TCRdb, only in-frame clones are kept and a portion is missing. The sample holds some 130,000 clones; around 80% are singletons and the top ten take roughly 1.8%. The specimen sequenced was PBMCs. All receptors come from a female donor in good health and CMV-seropositive.

The chain is built from TRBV19 and TRBJ1-4, with D perhaps TRBD1 (6 bases). Germline-derived CDR1 and CDR2 are LNHDA and SQIVND (reference sequence). Trimming removed 3 bases at V and 8 bases at J, with 13 bases between. This CDR3 contains 14 residues. In DNA, the CDR3 is TGTGCCAGTAGTATCCTAAACAGGGACGAAAAACTGTTTTTT. This encodes CASSILNRDEKLFF. The full variable domain, rest sourced from reference TRBV19 and TRBJ1-4, is DGGITQSPKYLFRKEGQNVTLSCEQNLNHDAMYWYRQDPGQGLRLIYYSQIVNDFQKGDIAEGYSVSREKKESFPLTVTSAQKNPTAFYLCASSILNRDEKLFFGSGTQLSVL.

The chain employs TRBV5-1 and TRBJ2-5; the match to TRBD1 covers 10 bases. The V and J ends lost 4 bases and 4 bases, in that order; junction bases with no gene match: 7. Germline V gene lookup returns CDR1 SGHRS and CDR2 YFSETQ. There are 15 residues in the CDR3. CDR3: CASSPGTGARETQYF. The CDR3, as DNA: TGCGCCAGCAGCCCGGGGACAGGGGCGCGAGAGACCCAGTACTTC.

This clone was counted between two and nine times. The genes are TRBV29-1 and TRBJ2-5; 7 bases match TRBD2. The end of the DNA is better explained by TRBJ2-7, so the J call may be wrong. CDR1 SQVTM and CDR2 ANQGSEA come from the germline V gene. CDR3 size: 13 residues. CDR3 in amino acids: CSASSGYSYEQYF. DNA for the CDR3: TGCAGCGCATCTAGCGGATACTCCTACGAGCAGTACTTC.

This clone was recorded once. The chain is built from TRBV19 and TRBJ2-6; D gene ambiguous. The length of the CDR3 is 13 residues. V was shortened by 6 bases and J by 1 base, with 4 bases between the two germline ends. The V gene's germline CDR1 is LNHDA and CDR2 SQIVND (reference sequence). The DNA of the CDR3 is TGTGCCAGTAGCGCGTCTGGGGCCAACGTCCTGACTTTC. It encodes CASSASGANVLTF.

This chain uses TRBV25-1 with TRBJ2-5, with 9 positions matching TRBD1. The CDR3 length is 16 residues. The ends lost 8 bases at V and 3 bases at J; junction bases unmatched: 13. Germline V gene sequence: CDR1 MGHDK, CDR2 SYGVNS. CDR3 loop: CASSKGPGQGKETQYF. In nucleotides, the CDR3 is TGTGCCAGCTCAAAGGGGCCGGGACAGGGCAAAGAGACCCAGTACTTC.

Only a few counts were recorded for this clone. The chain combines TRBV4-1 with TRBJ1-5, with 8 bases identical to TRBD1. The CDR3 consists of 16 residues. Germline CDR1 reads MGHRA; CDR2 reads YSYEKL. V lost 4 bases and J lost 1; bases outside the gene matches: 6. This CDR3 reads CASSLGQVKSNQPQHF. In nucleotides, the CDR3 is TGCGCCAGCAGCCTGGGACAGGTTAAAAGCAATCAGCCCCAGCATTTT.

This clone was observed a few times. The chain has TRBV27 and TRBJ2-3; D possibly corresponds to TRBD2 (5 bases). V was shortened by 5 bases and J by 5 bases, with 14 bases between the two germline ends. This CDR3 contains 14 residues. CDR1 and CDR2 from the germline V gene are MNHEY and SMNVEV (reference sequence). This CDR3 is CASSPLGSRDTQYF. The CDR3 coding sequence is TGTGCCAGCAGTCCCTTGGGGAGTCGAGATACGCAGTATTTT.

This chain's CDR3 is CASSPGLVLQMGKFF. CDR3 bases: TGTGCCAGCAGCCCGGGACTAGTGCTTCAAATGGGAAAGTTCTTC. V gene TRBV6-1 combines with J gene TRBJ2-1; TRBD2 matches 8 bases. Germline assignment: CDR1 MNHNS and CDR2 SASEGT. This CDR3 has 15 residues. With 6 bases clipped from V and 14 bases from J, the junction kept 18 bases outside the gene matches.

This chain links TRBV2 with TRBJ2-2; 9 positions match TRBD2. V shed 5 bases and J 1 base; nucleotides not matched to a gene: 2. The germline V gene encodes CDR1 SNHLY and CDR2 FYNNEI. This CDR3 spans 15 amino acids. For the CDR3, the DNA is TGTGCCAGCAGTAAGACTAGCGGGAACACCGGGGAGCTGTTTTTT. Protein: CASSKTSGNTGELFF.

This clone was counted between two and nine times. The V gene is TRBV2, the J gene TRBJ1-3, with a tentative D call TRBD1 (5 bases). The CDR3 runs 13 residues. Trimming removed 4 bases at V and 8 bases at J, with 12 bases between. Looked up from germline, CDR1 is SNHLY and CDR2 is FYNNEI. CDR3 sequence reads: CASSGGLEYTIYF. In DNA form, the CDR3 reads TGTGCCAGCAGTGGGGGCCTTGAATACACCATATATTTT.

This clone was picked up a small number of times. The chain carries TRBV15 and TRBJ1-1; TRBD1 agrees at 7 bases. The CDR3 runs to 16 residues. Per the germline V gene, CDR1 is LNHNV and CDR2 is YYDKDF (reference sequence). With 0 bases clipped from V and 2 bases from J, the junction kept 6 bases outside the gene matches. The CDR3: CATSRDPGQLNTEAFF. CDR3 sequence (DNA): TGTGCCACCAGCAGAGACCCGGGACAGTTAAACACTGAAGCTTTCTTT.

V is TRBV5-1 and J is TRBJ2-7, with D tentatively TRBD2 (6 bases). V was clipped by 1 base and J by 1 base, with 12 bases between them. Germline CDR1 reads SGHRS; CDR2 reads YFSETQ. The CDR3 contains 15 residues. The CDR3 region has the DNA TGCGCCAGCAGCTTGCGGGGTGCGGGGTCCTACGAGCAGTACTTC. This gives the protein CASSLRGAGSYEQYF.

V usage is TRBV9 and J usage is TRBJ2-7, with D perhaps matching TRBD1 (6 bases). Germline V lookup: CDR1 SGDLS, CDR2 YYNGEE. This CDR3 has 15 amino acids. V lost 3 bases and J lost 0, with 13 bases in between. This CDR3 is CASSASDRSSYEQYF. In nucleotides, the CDR3 is TGTGCCAGCAGCGCCTCAGACAGGAGCTCCTACGAGCAGTACTTC. The full variable domain, completed using reference TRBV9 and TRBJ2-7, is DSGVTQTPKHLITATGQRVTLRCSPRSGDLSVYWYQQSLDQGLQFLIQYYNGEERAKGNILERFSAQQFPDLHSELNLSSLELGDSALYFCASSASDRSSYEQYFGPGTRLTVT.

This chain joins TRBV2 and TRBJ1-5, with 10 bases identical to TRBD1. Germline CDR1 is SNHLY and CDR2 is FYNNEI. The junction had 7 bases not matched to a gene; V was cut back by 4 bases and J by 4 bases. This CDR3 comprises 16 residues. The CDR3 DNA is TGTGCCAGCAGTGGGACAGGGGGAGTCCTAAATCAGCCCCAGCATTTT. It codes for CASSGTGGVLNQPQHF.

The count of this clone is one. The gene calls are TRBV6-6 and TRBJ2-1; D unresolved. Trimming took off 8 bases at V and 0 bases at J, with 14 bases between the two ends. Germline-derived CDR1 and CDR2 are MNHNY and SVGAGI (reference sequence). This CDR3 has 15 residues. The CDR3 protein is CASSERPPSYNEQFF. The DNA of the CDR3 is TGTGCCAGCTCCGAGCGACCCCCCTCCTACAATGAGCAGTTCTTC.

The V gene is TRBV15, the J gene TRBJ1-1; D ambiguous. The V end was cut by 3 bases, the J end by 5 bases, with 7 bases between. Looked up from germline, CDR1 is LNHNV and CDR2 is YYDKDF (reference sequence). The CDR3 sequence is 12 residues long. As DNA, the CDR3 is TGTGCCACCAGCAGGAGGGAAACTGAAGCTTTCTTT. Encoded protein: CATSRRETEAFF.

The CDR3 region is CASSPWDRDWNYGYTF. The CDR3 nucleotides are TGCGCCAGCAGCCCATGGGACAGGGATTGGAACTATGGCTACACCTTC. The V and J genes are TRBV5-1 and TRBJ1-2; 9 bases align to TRBD1. Looked up from germline, CDR1 is SGHRS and CDR2 is YFSETQ. CDR3 size: 16 residues. V lost 4 bases and J lost 2; bases outside the gene matches: 9.

The chain recombines TRBV28 with TRBJ1-3; 10 nucleotides line up with TRBD1. CDR1 is MDHEN and CDR2 is SYDVKM in the germline V gene. This CDR3 spans 15 amino acids. V lost 7 bases and J lost 6; bases outside the gene matches: 9. CDR3 sequence (DNA): TGTGCCAGCACCCTATCGACAGGGGGCGTAAACACCATATATTTT. It encodes CASTLSTGGVNTIYF.

J is TRBJ2-3 and V is TRBV6-1; tentative D call: TRBD2 (6 bases). Per germline, CDR1 MNHNS and CDR2 SASEGT. The V and J ends lost 2 bases and 1 base respectively, with 16 bases between them. The CDR3 runs to 17 residues. CDR3 sequence (DNA): TGTGCCAGCAGTGAATGGCGCCTAGCGAAACGCACAGATACGCAGTATTTT. Its protein is CASSEWRLAKRTDTQYF.

This clone has just one count. This sequence joins TRBV5-8 and TRBJ2-5; the D is unclear. V gave up 1 base and J gave up 1 base, with 8 bases separating them. From germline, CDR1 is SGHTS and CDR2 YDEGEE. The CDR3 contains 14 residues. CDR3 bases: TGTGCCAGCAGCTTGAGCCAGGCCCAAGAGACCCAGTACTTC. It translates to CASSLSQAQETQYF.

There are a few counts of this clone. The J gene is TRBJ2-3, the V gene TRBV7-3, with unresolved D. The germline V gene has CDR1 SGHTA and CDR2 FQGTGA. The CDR3 covers 14 residues. V gave up 2 bases and J gave up 0 bases, with 6 bases separating them. CDR3 sequence (DNA): TGTGCCAGCAGCTTACTGCAGAGCACAGATACGCAGTATTTT. Amino acids: CASSLLQSTDTQYF.

V and J are TRBV11-2 and TRBJ2-2, with D maybe TRBD2 (5 bases). Trimming stripped 2 bases from V and 4 bases from J, with 14 bases between. Germline CDR1 and CDR2: SGHAT and FQNNGV. This CDR3 contains 16 residues. As DNA, the CDR3 is TGTGCCAGCAGCTTACAGCGGCTTATGGGCACCGGGGAGCTGTTTTTT. This gives the protein CASSLQRLMGTGELFF.

This chain joins TRBV10-1 and TRBJ1-6; D perhaps matches TRBD1 (6 bases). CDR3 length equals 14 residues. Looked up from germline, CDR1 is WNHNN and CDR2 is SYGVQD (reference sequence). V lost 10 bases to trimming and J lost 11 bases, with 21 bases between them. For the CDR3, the DNA is TGCGCCACCTCGACGGACAGTATCCCCCCACCCCTCCACTTT. Encoded protein: CATSTDSIPPPLHF.